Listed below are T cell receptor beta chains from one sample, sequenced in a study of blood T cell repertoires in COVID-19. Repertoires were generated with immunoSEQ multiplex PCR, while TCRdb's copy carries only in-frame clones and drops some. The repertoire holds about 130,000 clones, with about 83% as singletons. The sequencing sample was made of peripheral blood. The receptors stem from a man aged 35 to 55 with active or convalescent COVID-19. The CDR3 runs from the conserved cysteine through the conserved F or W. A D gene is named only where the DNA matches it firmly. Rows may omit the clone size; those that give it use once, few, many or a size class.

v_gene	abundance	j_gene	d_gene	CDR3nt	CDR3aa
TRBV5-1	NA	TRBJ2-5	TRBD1	TGCGCCAGCAGCTCCCAGACAGGGGGCAGGGAGACCCAGTACTTC	CASSSQTGGRETQYF
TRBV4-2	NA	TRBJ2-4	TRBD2	TGTGCCAGCAGCCAAGGAGGGACTACCGGCATTCAGTACTTC	CASSQGGTTGIQYF
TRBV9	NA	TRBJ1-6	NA	TGTGCCAGTAGCGTAGATGAGGGCTCACCCCTCCACTTT	CASSVDEGSPLHF
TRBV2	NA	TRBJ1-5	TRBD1	TGTGCCAGCAACGGGGACAGATATAGCAATCAGCCCCAGCATTTT	CASNGDRYSNQPQHF
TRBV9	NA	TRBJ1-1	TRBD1	TGTGCCAGCAGCGCACAGGGGGACACTGAAGCTTTCTTT	CASSAQGDTEAFF
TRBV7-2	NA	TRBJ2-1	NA	TGTGCCAGCAGCTCCCGGACTACCCACAATGAGCAGTTCTTC	CASSSRTTHNEQFF
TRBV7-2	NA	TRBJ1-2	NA	TGTGCCAGCAGCTCAGTCACAGGGACCTATGGCTACACCTTC	CASSSVTGTYGYTF
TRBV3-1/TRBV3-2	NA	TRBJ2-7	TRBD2	TGTGCCAGCAGCCAGCCTAGCGGGGGGAAGAACGAGCAGTACTTC	CASSQPSGGKNEQYF
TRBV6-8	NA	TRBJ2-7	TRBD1	TGTGCCAGCATTCACCGGGACAGGGCCTACGAGCAGTACTTC	CASIHRDRAYEQYF
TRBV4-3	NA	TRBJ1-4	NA	TGCGCCAGCAGCCAATTTAGCGGGAGTAATGAAAAACTGTTTTTT	CASSQFSGSNEKLFF
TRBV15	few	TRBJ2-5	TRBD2	TGTGCCACCAGCAGAGATGGGGCGGGGGGGCGCCAAGAGACCCAGTACTTC	CATSRDGAGGRQETQYF
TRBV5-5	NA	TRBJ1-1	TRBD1	TGTGCCAGCAGCCCCCGACAGGGGGGGATGAACACTGAAGCTTTCTTT	CASSPRQGGMNTEAFF
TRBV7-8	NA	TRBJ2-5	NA	TGTGCCAGCAGCCGCCCGTCCGAGACCCAGTACTTC	CASSRPSETQYF
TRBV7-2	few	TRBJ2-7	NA	TGTGCCAGCAGCTTACCAGGTGCACGACCCTACGAGCAGTACTTC	CASSLPGARPYEQYF
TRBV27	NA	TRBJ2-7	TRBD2	TGTGCCAGCAGTTTATCGGGGGGGGAGGTCTACGAGCAGTACTTC	CASSLSGGEVYEQYF
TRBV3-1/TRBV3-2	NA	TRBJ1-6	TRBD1	TGTGCCAGCAGCAATCCCCCGACAGGGACCTATAATTCACCCCTCCACTTT	CASSNPPTGTYNSPLHF
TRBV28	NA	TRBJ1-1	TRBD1	TGTGCCAGCTCCGGGACAGGGCTACTTTGGGCTTTCTTT	CASSGTGLLWAFF
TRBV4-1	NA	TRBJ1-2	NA	TGCGCCAGCAGCCAAGCGCTGAGGATTAACTATGGCTACACCTTC	CASSQALRINYGYTF
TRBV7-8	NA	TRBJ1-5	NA	TGTGCCAGCAGCCCCACAAATCAGCCCCAGCATTTT	CASSPTNQPQHF
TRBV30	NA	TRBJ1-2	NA	TGTGCCTGGAACCTGGGAGTTAACTATGGCTACACCTTC	CAWNLGVNYGYTF
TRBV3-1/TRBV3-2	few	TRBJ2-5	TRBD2	TGTGCCAGCAGCCTCCTCGGACTAGCGGGGGGGCGGGAGACCCAGTACTTC	CASSLLGLAGGRETQYF
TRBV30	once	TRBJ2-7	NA	TGTGCCTGGAGTGTAGGTCTAGCAGTCGCCGACGAGCAGTACTTC	CAWSVGLAVADEQYF